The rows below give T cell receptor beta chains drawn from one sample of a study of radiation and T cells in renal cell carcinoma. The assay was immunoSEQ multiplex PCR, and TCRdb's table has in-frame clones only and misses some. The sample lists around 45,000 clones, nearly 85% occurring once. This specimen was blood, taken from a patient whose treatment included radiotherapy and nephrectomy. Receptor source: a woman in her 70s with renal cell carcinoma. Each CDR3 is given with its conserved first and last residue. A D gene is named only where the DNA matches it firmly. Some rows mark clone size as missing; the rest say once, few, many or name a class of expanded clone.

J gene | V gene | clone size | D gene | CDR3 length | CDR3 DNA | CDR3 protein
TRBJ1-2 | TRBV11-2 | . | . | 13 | TGTGCCAGCAGCTTAACCTCAAACTATGGCTACACCTTC | CASSLTSNYGYTF
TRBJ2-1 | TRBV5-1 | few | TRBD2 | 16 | TGCGCCAGCAGCTGGCCTTTAGCGGGGGCCTACAATGAGCAGTTCTTC | CASSWPLAGAYNEQFF
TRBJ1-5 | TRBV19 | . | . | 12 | TGTGCCAGTAGTATTCGCAATCAGCCCCAGCATTTT | CASSIRNQPQHF
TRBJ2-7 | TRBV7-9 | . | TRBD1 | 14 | TGTGCCAGCAGCTCCGGGACAGGGGAACTCGAGCAGTACTTC | CASSSGTGELEQYF
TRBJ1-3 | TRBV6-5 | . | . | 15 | TGTGCCAGCGGGCAAACAGCGCGCTCTGGAAACACCATATATTTT | CASGQTARSGNTIYF
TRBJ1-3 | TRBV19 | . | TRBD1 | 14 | TGTGCCAGTAGAACAGGGGCCTCTGGAAACACCATATATTTT | CASRTGASGNTIYF
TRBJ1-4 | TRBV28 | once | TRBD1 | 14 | TGTGCCACCGCGAGTAGGGGGCTTAATGAAAAACTGTTTTTT | CATASRGLNEKLFF
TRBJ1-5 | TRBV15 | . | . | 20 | TGTGCCACCAGCAGACCGCGTGGGGCAGGGGAGCGTTATAGCAATCAGCCCCAGCATTTT | CATSRPRGAGERYSNQPQHF
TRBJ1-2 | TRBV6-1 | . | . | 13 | TGTGCCACCCCCGGGGTAGTTAACTATGGCTACACCTTC | CATPGVVNYGYTF
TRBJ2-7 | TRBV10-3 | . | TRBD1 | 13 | TGTGCCATCAGGGGGGGACAGGGCGACGAGCAGTACTTC | CAIRGGQGDEQYF
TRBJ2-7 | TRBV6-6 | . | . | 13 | TGTGCAGCTGCGGGACAGCGGGCCTACGAGCAGTACTTC | CAAAGQRAYEQYF
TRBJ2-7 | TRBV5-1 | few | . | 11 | TGCGCCAGCAGCTTGAACGGCGAGCAGTACTTC | CASSLNGEQYF
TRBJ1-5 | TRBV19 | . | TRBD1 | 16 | TGTGCCAGCTGGACAGGGGATGCGAATAGCAATCAGCCCCAGCATTTT | CASWTGDANSNQPQHF
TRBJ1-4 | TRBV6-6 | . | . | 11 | TGTGCCAGCAGTTCATGGGGAAACCTGTTTTTT | CASSSWGNLFF
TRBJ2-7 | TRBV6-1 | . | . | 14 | TGTGCCAGCAGTGTCCACAGGGAAAACGGGGAGCAGTACTTC | CASSVHRENGEQYF
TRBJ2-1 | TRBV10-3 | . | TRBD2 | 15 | TGTGCCATCAGTGAAACTAGCGAGACCTACAATGAGCAGTTCTTC | CAISETSETYNEQFF
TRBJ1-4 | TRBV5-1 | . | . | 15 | TGCGCCAGCAGCAAGACAGTCACAACTAATGAAAAACTGTTTTTT | CASSKTVTTNEKLFF
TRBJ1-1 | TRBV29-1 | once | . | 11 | TGCAGCGTTACGACGGACACTGAAGCTTTCTTT | CSVTTDTEAFF
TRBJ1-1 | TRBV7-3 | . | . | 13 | TGTGCCAGCAGCTTAATGGGGGACACTGAAGCTTTCTTT | CASSLMGDTEAFF
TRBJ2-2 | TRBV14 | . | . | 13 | TGTGCCAGCAGCCAAGGGGATTCCGGGGAGCTGTTTTTT | CASSQGDSGELFF
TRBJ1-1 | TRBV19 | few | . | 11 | TGTGCCAGTAAGGAGAACACTGAAGCTTTCTTT | CASKENTEAFF
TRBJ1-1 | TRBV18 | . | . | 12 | TGTGCCAGCTCACCACCTACAGCTGAAGCTTTCTTT | CASSPPTAEAFF
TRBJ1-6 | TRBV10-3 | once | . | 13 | TGTGCCATCAGGCAGGACGTAGATTCACCCCTCCACTTT | CAIRQDVDSPLHF
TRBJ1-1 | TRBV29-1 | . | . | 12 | TGCAGCGTTGGGGAGTTGAACACTGAAGCTTTCTTT | CSVGELNTEAFF
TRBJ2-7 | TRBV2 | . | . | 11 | TGTGCCAGCAGCGGAAGCTACGAGCAGTACTTC | CASSGSYEQYF
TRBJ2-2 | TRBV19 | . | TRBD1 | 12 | TGTGCCAGTAGTAAGGGGGCAGGGGAGCTGTTTTTT | CASSKGAGELFF
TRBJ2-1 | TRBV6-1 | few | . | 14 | TGTGCCAGCAACGAGTACATTCAGGGACATGAGCAGTTCTTC | CASNEYIQGHEQFF
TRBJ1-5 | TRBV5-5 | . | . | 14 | TGTGCCAGCAGCTTGTGGGATGTCATTGGGCCCCAGCATTTT | CASSLWDVIGPQHF
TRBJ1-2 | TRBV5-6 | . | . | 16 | TGTGCCAGCAGCCCGGGACGGGGGTTAACTACGTATGGCTACACCTTC | CASSPGRGLTTYGYTF
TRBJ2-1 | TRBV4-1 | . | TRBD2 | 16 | TGCGCCAGCAGCCAAGTGGGACTAGCGGGTCACAATGAGCAGTTCTTC | CASSQVGLAGHNEQFF
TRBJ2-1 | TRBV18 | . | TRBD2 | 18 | TGTGCCAGCTCACCACTGCCTAGCGGGGGGGCGGCCCCTCTTGAGCAGTTCTTC | CASSPLPSGGAAPLEQFF
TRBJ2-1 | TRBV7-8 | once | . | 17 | TGTGCCAGCAGCTTAGGTCCGGGGGTAGCGGTTGACAATGAGCAGTTCTTC | CASSLGPGVAVDNEQFF
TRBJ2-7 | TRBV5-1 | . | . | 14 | TGCGCCAGCAGCTTGGGTGGAGGATTTAACGAGCAGTACTTC | CASSLGGGFNEQYF
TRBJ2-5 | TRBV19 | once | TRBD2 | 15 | TGTGCCAGTAGTTCCCTCGGGGGGGGTGGAGAGACCCAGTACTTC | CASSSLGGGGETQYF
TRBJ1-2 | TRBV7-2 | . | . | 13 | TGTGCCAGCAGCGCCGGCCAGAACTATGGCTACACCTTC | CASSAGQNYGYTF
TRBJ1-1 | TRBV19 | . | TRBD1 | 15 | TGTGCCAGTAGTTCAGGGACAGGGTATATGACTGAAGCTTTCTTT | CASSSGTGYMTEAFF
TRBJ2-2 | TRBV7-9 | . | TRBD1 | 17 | TGTGCCAGCAGCTTAGGATCCCTAAGGGGGCGAACCGGGGAGCTGTTTTTT | CASSLGSLRGRTGELFF
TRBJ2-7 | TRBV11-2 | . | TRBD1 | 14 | TGTGCCAGCAGCTACGGACAGGGAACCTACGAGCAGTACTTC | CASSYGQGTYEQYF
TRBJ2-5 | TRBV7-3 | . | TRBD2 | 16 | TGTGCCAGCAGCTTACGGGGCCGCGGGAGTCAAGAGACCCAGTACTTC | CASSLRGRGSQETQYF
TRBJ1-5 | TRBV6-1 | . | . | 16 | TGTGCCAGCAGTGAACATGGTTTTGGGGGCAATCAGCCCCAGCATTTT | CASSEHGFGGNQPQHF
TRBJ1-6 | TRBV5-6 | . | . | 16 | TGTGCCAGCAGCTATGCTGGGGGCTTCAATAATTCACCCCTCCACTTT | CASSYAGGFNNSPLHF
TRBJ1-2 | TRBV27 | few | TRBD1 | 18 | TGTGCCAGCAGTTTGATAGGGACAGGGCCTCAAAGGGCCTATGGCTACACCTTC | CASSLIGTGPQRAYGYTF
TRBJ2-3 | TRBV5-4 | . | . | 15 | TGTGCCAGCAGCCCTTGGGGCGAAAGCACAGATACGCAGTATTTT | CASSPWGESTDTQYF
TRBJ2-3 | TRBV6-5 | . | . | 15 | TGTGCCAGCAGTTACTTCGGGAACCCCACAGATACGCAGTATTTT | CASSYFGNPTDTQYF
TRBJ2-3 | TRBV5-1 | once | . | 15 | TGCGCCAGCAGCTTGGGACTAGGGGCTGAAGATACGCAGTATTTT | CASSLGLGAEDTQYF
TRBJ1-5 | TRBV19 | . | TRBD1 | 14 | TGTGCCAGTAAGGTGACAGGGCAAGGGCAGCCCCAGCATTTT | CASKVTGQGQPQHF
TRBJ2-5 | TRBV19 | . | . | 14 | TGTGCCAGTAGTATTTATTTCCAGGAAGAGACCCAGTACTTC | CASSIYFQEETQYF
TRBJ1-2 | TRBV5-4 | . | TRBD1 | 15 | TGTGCCAGCAGCTTGGCGGGACAGGGGGTGGATGGCTACACCTTC | CASSLAGQGVDGYTF
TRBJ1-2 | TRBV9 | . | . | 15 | TGTGCCAGCAGCGGGACCCTCCCACTCCGGTATGGCTACACCTTC | CASSGTLPLRYGYTF
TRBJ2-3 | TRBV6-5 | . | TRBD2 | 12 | TGTGCCGCCTGGACTAGCGAGAATACGCAGTATTTT | CAAWTSENTQYF
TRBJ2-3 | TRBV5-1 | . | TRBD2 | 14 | TGCGCCAGCAGCTCAAGCGGGGGCACAGATACGCAGTATTTT | CASSSSGGTDTQYF
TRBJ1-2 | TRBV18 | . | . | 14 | TGTGCCAGCTCACCACCGACAGGCCATGGTGGCTACACCTTC | CASSPPTGHGGYTF
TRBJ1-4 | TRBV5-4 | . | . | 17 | TGTGCCAGCAGCTTGGGAGGTCCGGCTGCAACTAATGAAAAACTGTTTTTT | CASSLGGPAATNEKLFF